This T cell receptor (beta chain) was recorded in a study of glioma-infiltrating T cells after dendritic cell vaccination. The V and J ends lost 2 bases and 0 bases respectively, with 8 bases between them. Per the germline V gene, CDR1 is MNHEY and CDR2 is SVGAGI. This CDR3 has 15 residues. Patients had residual fresh-frozen tumor tissue and more than two years of survival data. No glioblastoma patient carried an isocitrate dehydrogenase mutation. Amplification used 60 V beta primers and 13 J beta primers. TCRdb's copy holds only in-frame clones and misses some; the assay was immunoSEQ multiplex PCR. Of tens of thousands of clones listed, roughly four fifths are singletons.

This specimen consisted of blood, obtained before dendritic cell vaccination. V and J are TRBV6-5 and TRBJ2-1; D remains unclear. The receptor's source is a human donor with glioblastoma. DNA of the CDR3: TGTGCCAGCAGTTACCAGTTAAGCTCCTACAATGAGCAGTTCTTC. Translated, it gives CASSYQLSSYNEQFF.